A single sample gave rise to the 3 T cell receptor beta chains below, sequenced in a study of blood T cells in healthy people across ages. Then a second PCR, running roughly 7 to 11 cycles, was carried out with a sample-barcoded 5' primer and a J-beta primer mix. TCRdb called the 5' RACE reads again in MiXCR, with one record for every CDR3 protein. The data hold around 820,000 distinct CDR3 sequences, with approximately 25% observed a single time. This same sample was also taken into another study, of T cells of mothers and their children.

Sequencing used blood. The source of these receptors is a boy aged 10-17 years in good health.

The V call is TRBV4-3, the J call TRBJ2-1, with a possible D match to TRBD2 (6 bases). The J call may be wrong; the DNA end is better matched by TRBJ2-7. This CDR3 contains 17 residues. Germline V gene data show CDR1 as LGHNA and CDR2 as YSLEER. The CDR3 DNA reads TGCGCCAGCAGCCAAGATAAATCTTCGGTGGAGGGCTACGAGCAGTACTTC. Protein: CASSQDKSSVEGYEQYF.

The rearrangement joins TRBV12-3 or TRBV12-4 to TRBJ2-3, with TRBD2 as a possible D gene (5 bases). The CDR3 runs to 16 residues. V was clipped by 1 base and J by 3 bases, with 14 bases between them. The CDR3 DNA follows: TGTGCCAGCAGTTTAGAAGGTGGGAGAGGTACAGATACGCAGTATTTT. Translating gives CASSLEGGRGTDTQYF.

This clonotype was detected ten times or more. The chain employs TRBV29-1 and TRBJ2-1; 12 bases fit TRBD2. Trimming at V came to 6 bases and at J to 4 bases, leaving 10 bases not matched to a gene. The CDR3 runs 16 residues. The germline CDR1 and CDR2 sequences are SQVTM and ANQGSEA. CDR3 sequence: CSVPSGRALGYNEQFF. The CDR3 DNA sequence: TGCAGCGTCCCTAGCGGGAGGGCCCTCGGGTACAATGAGCAGTTCTTC.